These T cell receptor beta chains were read from a single sample in a study of cytomegalovirus exposure and HLA in healthy donors. Repertoires were generated with immunoSEQ multiplex PCR, while TCRdb's copy carries only in-frame clones and drops some. Found here are 110,000 to 150,000 clones, about three quarters of them singletons; the top ten hold roughly 1.2%. The sequencing sample was made of PBMCs. These receptors were taken from a male donor in good health and CMV-seropositive. CDR3s include the opening cysteine and the closing phenylalanine or tryptophan. Each record gives: clone size, V gene, J gene, D gene, CDR3 protein, CDR3 DNA. D genes are given only for firm matches. Expanded clones get a size class; other rows say once, few or many, or leave the size out.

NA	TRBV30	TRBJ1-1	NA	CAWTVPGLRNTEAFF	TGTGCCTGGACAGTTCCGGGACTGAGGAACACTGAAGCTTTCTTT
NA	TRBV18	TRBJ2-7	NA	CASSHDRSSYEQYF	TGTGCCAGCTCCCATGACAGGAGCTCCTACGAGCAGTACTTC
NA	TRBV9	TRBJ2-5	NA	CASSPGGGSVETQYF	TGTGCCAGCAGCCCCGGCGGAGGATCGGTAGAGACCCAGTACTTC
NA	TRBV28	TRBJ2-3	NA	CASSSLAWTADTQYF	TGTGCCAGCAGCTCACTAGCTTGGACCGCAGATACGCAGTATTTT
NA	TRBV10-3	TRBJ2-5	TRBD2	CAISEGLGVPQETQYF	TGTGCCATCAGTGAAGGACTAGGGGTTCCTCAAGAGACCCAGTACTTC
NA	TRBV28	TRBJ2-1	NA	CASESPSGSSYNEQFF	TGTGCCAGCGAATCCCCAAGCGGCAGCTCCTACAATGAGCAGTTCTTC
NA	TRBV27	TRBJ2-7	NA	CASTRVGGSYEQYF	TGTGCCAGCACCAGGGTGGGGGGTTCGTACGAGCAGTACTTC
NA	TRBV6-1	TRBJ2-1	TRBD2	CASSDLAGGYNEQFF	TGTGCCAGCAGTGATCTAGCGGGGGGGTACAATGAGCAGTTCTTC
once	TRBV5-8	TRBJ1-5	NA	CASSFDQPQHF	TGTGCCAGCAGCTTCGATCAGCCCCAGCATTTT
NA	TRBV10-3	TRBJ1-1	TRBD1	CAISGSAGGWTEAFF	TGTGCCATCAGTGGGTCCGCAGGGGGGTGGACTGAAGCTTTCTTT